This T cell receptor beta chain appears in the sequencing data of a study of CD8 T cells in ankylosing spondylitis. Overall study findings and caveats: Disease-linked clones reportedly showed significant enrichment in matched ankylosing spondylitis synovial fluid. Disease-linked clones were CD8+ and relatively rare in peripheral blood.

This clonotype was recorded at least ten times. Its antigen is not known. Researchers built TCR beta libraries using quantitative 5'-RACE with molecular barcodes. MiXCR, applied by TCRdb to the 5' RACE reads, yields one record per CDR3 protein. The data contain roughly 150,000 distinct CDR3 sequences, about 7.3% of them seen just once; the ten biggest clones take up roughly an eighth. In germline, CDR1 is DFQATT, CDR2 SNEGSKA (reference sequence). The CDR3 totals 16 residues. Trimming took 3 bases from V and 2 from J; bases not matched to a gene: 9. The TCR was taken from a female donor with ankylosing spondylitis or in good health (not recorded which). V is TRBV20-1 and J is TRBJ1-4; 7 positions agree with TRBD1. Input material: blood, either unsorted or a sorted T cell fraction (not recorded which). CDR3 in amino acids: CSARTGISTTNEKLFF. Written as DNA, the CDR3 is TGCAGTGCTAGGACAGGGATTTCTACGACTAATGAAAAACTGTTTTTT.